The 22 T cell receptor beta chains given below trace back to one sample, sequenced in a study of lymphopenia after photon versus proton radiotherapy. Produced via immunoSEQ multiplex PCR; TCRdb's table is partial and in-frame only. The sample lists about 160,000 clones; 75% to 90% were seen once. The sequenced sample was peripheral blood, obtained from a patient treated with photon-based radiotherapy. The receptors originated from a man between 50 and 59 years old with gastric cancer.

The chain joins TRBV14 to TRBJ2-7; D gene ambiguous. V dropped 4 bases and J dropped 0 bases, with 4 bases sitting between them. CDR3 length equals 12 residues. Germline V gene data show CDR1 as SGHDN and CDR2 as FVKESK. DNA of the CDR3: TGTGCCAGCAGCCCAATCTCCTACGAGCAGTACTTC. Amino acids: CASSPISYEQYF.

This chain connects TRBV28 to TRBJ1-2; 7 positions agree with TRBD1. The V segment lost 5 bases and the J segment 3 bases; nucleotides outside the gene matches: 12. Germline V gene lookup returns CDR1 MDHEN and CDR2 SYDVKM. The CDR3 has 16 residues. The CDR3, as DNA: TGTGCCAGCAGTCCCTCTCGGACAGGAGGCGACTATGGCTACACCTTC. Translation gives CASSPSRTGGDYGYTF.

This clone appeared once. The chain carries TRBV6-6 and TRBJ1-2; tentative D call: TRBD1 (5 bases). Per the germline V gene, CDR1 is MNHNY and CDR2 is SVGAGI (reference sequence). V was trimmed by 6 bases and J by 5 bases, leaving 13 bases between them. The CDR3 is made up of 13 amino acids. CDR3 sequence (DNA): TGTGCCAGCAGATCCGGGACGGTGTATGGCTACACCTTC. It specifies CASRSGTVYGYTF.

The rearrangement joins TRBV27 to TRBJ1-5; TRBD1 aligns across 11 bases. J was trimmed by 2 bases and V by 5 bases; bases with no gene match: 2. CDR3 length: 15 residues. Germline CDR1 MNHEY, CDR2 SMNVEV (reference sequence). The CDR3 here is CASSGQGAGNQPQHF. In nucleotides, the CDR3 is TGTGCCAGCAGTGGACAGGGGGCCGGCAATCAGCCCCAGCATTTT.

The chain couples TRBV7-2 to TRBJ2-7; 7 nucleotides agree with TRBD1. CDR3 length: 15 amino acids. V trimming: 5 bases; J trimming: 7 bases; junction bases outside the gene matches: 14. Per germline, CDR1 SGHTA and CDR2 FQGNSA. CDR3 in DNA: TGTGCCAGCAGCGAACGGGACAGCGGCCTAGAGGAGCAGTACTTC. Translating it yields CASSERDSGLEEQYF.

The chain combines TRBV14 with TRBJ2-7, with 7 bases lining up with TRBD2. The germline V gene has CDR1 SGHDN and CDR2 FVKESK. This CDR3 is built from 16 residues. V gave up 4 bases and J gave up 5 bases; unmatched junction bases: 14. Here the CDR3 reads CASSRTTSARPDEQYF. The CDR3 DNA is TGTGCCAGCAGCCGAACTACTAGCGCCCGACCCGACGAGCAGTACTTC.

V and J are TRBV19 and TRBJ1-1; the D is unclear. This CDR3 region has 17 residues. V gave up 5 bases and J gave up 0 bases, with 19 bases separating them. Germline CDR1 LNHDA, CDR2 SQIVND (reference sequence). The CDR3 is CASSHAHAEGMNTEAFF. In DNA form, the CDR3 reads TGTGCCAGTAGTCATGCCCACGCAGAGGGAATGAACACTGAAGCTTTCTTT.

The genes are TRBV7-9 and TRBJ2-1, with D tentatively TRBD2 (6 bases). The germline V gene has CDR1 SEHNR and CDR2 FQNEAQ (reference sequence). The germline V and J ends were trimmed by 6 bases and 0 bases, with 15 bases remaining between them. The CDR3 is made up of 16 amino acids. CDR3 DNA: TGTGCCAGCAGAAATCACCGGGACTCCTCCTACAATGAGCAGTTCTTC. Protein: CASRNHRDSSYNEQFF. The whole variable domain, filled in from reference TRBV7-9 and TRBJ2-1, reads DTGVSQNPRHKITKRGQNVTFRCDPISEHNRLYWYRQTLGQGPEFLTYFQNEAQLEKSRLLSDRFSAERPKGSFSTLEIQRTEQGDSAMYLCASRNHRDSSYNEQFFGPGTRLTVL.

The sample holds a few counts of this clone. This chain joins TRBV30 and TRBJ1-1; no clear D. This CDR3 comprises 14 residues. Per the germline V gene, CDR1 is GTSNPN and CDR2 is SVGIG (reference sequence). V lost 3 bases and J 4 bases, leaving 15 bases between the germline ends. Here the CDR3 DNA reads TGTGCCTGGAGGCCAGGCAAAGTGCGCACTGAAGCTTTCTTT. Protein: CAWRPGKVRTEAFF.

The V call is TRBV29-1, the J call TRBJ1-4; perhaps TRBD1 as D (5 bases). This CDR3 spans 13 amino acids. Per the germline V gene, CDR1 is SQVTM and CDR2 is ANQGSEA. V lost 5 bases and J 7 bases, leaving 14 bases between the germline ends. CDR3 sequence (DNA): TGCAGCGTTAGGACACCGGATCGTGAAAAACTGTTTTTT. This encodes CSVRTPDREKLFF.

Only one count was recorded for this clone. J is TRBJ2-1 and V is TRBV2; 14 nucleotides align to TRBD2. After removal of 7 bases from V and 9 bases from J, the junction contained 5 bases not matched to a gene. This CDR3 is 14 amino acids long. CDR1 SNHLY and CDR2 FYNNEI come from the germline V gene. The CDR3: CASTGLAGGGEQFF. CDR3 sequence (DNA): TGTGCCAGCACTGGACTAGCGGGAGGAGGTGAGCAGTTCTTC. The full variable domain, rest sourced from reference TRBV2 and TRBJ2-1, is EPEVTQTPSHQVTQMGQEVILRCVPISNHLYFYWYRQILGQKVEFLVSFYNNEISEKSEIFDDQFSVERPDGSNFTLKIRSTKLEDSAMYFCASTGLAGGGEQFFGPGTRLTVL.

The rearrangement joins TRBV2 to TRBJ2-4; a weak D match, TRBD2 (5 bases). Germline loops: CDR1 SNHLY, CDR2 FYNNEI. Trimming stripped 3 bases from V and 0 bases from J, with 9 bases between. The CDR3 is 15 amino acids. The CDR3 loop reads CASSDEGLAKNIQYF. The CDR3 DNA is TGTGCCAGCAGTGATGAGGGCCTAGCCAAAAACATTCAGTACTTC.

The rearrangement uses TRBV9 and TRBJ1-2; 7 bases map to TRBD1. The CDR3 contains 16 residues. The V gene end was trimmed by 3 bases and the J gene end by 3 bases; junction bases not matched to a gene: 11. Looked up from germline, CDR1 is SGDLS and CDR2 is YYNGEE. CDR3 sequence: CASSGDHRDSYYGYTF. CDR3 coding DNA: TGTGCCAGCAGCGGAGACCACCGGGACAGCTACTATGGCTACACCTTC.

V and J are TRBV19 and TRBJ2-7, with 10 bases that match TRBD2. Germline loops: CDR1 LNHDA, CDR2 SQIVND (reference sequence). This CDR3 contains 19 residues. With 2 bases clipped from V and 1 base from J, the junction kept 14 bases outside the gene matches. The CDR3 coding sequence is TGTGCCAGTAGTATAATCGGTACCCTGGCTAGCGGGAGTTCCTACGAGCAGTACTTC. Its translation is CASSIIGTLASGSSYEQYF.

The chain recombines TRBV7-9 with TRBJ1-4; no clear D. Per germline, CDR1 SEHNR and CDR2 FQNEAQ (reference sequence). The CDR3 extends over 14 amino acids. V was pared by 6 bases and J by 5 bases, with 13 bases between. CDR3 DNA: TGTGCCAGCAGGGGGAACACCGACAATGAAAAACTGTTTTTT. It codes for CASRGNTDNEKLFF.

The rearrangement uses TRBV30 and TRBJ2-1, with D perhaps matching TRBD2 (6 bases). Between the trimmed V and J ends, which lost 3 bases and 2 bases, there was a span of 20 bases. There are 17 residues in the CDR3. Germline CDR1 reads GTSNPN; CDR2 reads SVGIG (reference sequence). Here the CDR3 reads CAWRSPGTSATYNEQFF. The CDR3 DNA follows: TGTGCCTGGAGGTCTCCGGGGACTTCCGCCACCTACAATGAGCAGTTCTTC.

This chain uses TRBV18 with TRBJ2-3, with D possibly matching TRBD2 (5 bases). Germline CDR1 reads KGHSH; CDR2 reads LQKENI. This CDR3 region has 15 residues. The ends were cut back, 2 bases at V and 0 bases at J, with 9 bases in the middle. The CDR3 DNA sequence: TGTGCCAGCTCACCAAGACTATCTAGCACAGATACGCAGTATTTT. Encoded protein: CASSPRLSSTDTQYF.

The CDR3 sequence: CASSVTSGHYNEQFF. CDR3 DNA: TGTGCCAGCAGCGTAACTAGCGGGCATTACAATGAGCAGTTCTTC. The chain employs TRBV9 and TRBJ2-1; 9 nucleotides align to TRBD2. This CDR3 contains 15 residues. Germline assignment: CDR1 SGDLS and CDR2 YYNGEE. Trimming at V came to 1 base and at J to 4 bases, leaving 3 bases not matched to a gene.

The V gene is TRBV28, the J gene TRBJ1-2; TRBD1 might be the D (6 bases). CDR1 is MDHEN, CDR2 SYDVKM, per germline. The CDR3 length is 15 residues. V dropped 1 base and J dropped 6 bases, with 15 bases sitting between them. CDR3 region: CASSLYEGVGDGYTF. CDR3 bases: TGTGCCAGCAGTTTATACGAGGGGGTTGGGGATGGCTACACCTTC.

This chain links TRBV15 with TRBJ1-2; D gene ambiguous. Germline CDR1 reads LNHNV; CDR2 reads YYDKDF (reference sequence). The CDR3 covers 11 residues. V lost 5 bases, J lost 7 bases, and 8 bases lay in between. The CDR3 loop is CATSPPFGYTF. The CDR3 region has the DNA TGTGCCACCAGCCCGCCCTTTGGCTACACCTTC.

This clone appeared once. The V gene is TRBV18, the J gene TRBJ1-5, with 8 bases lining up with TRBD1. CDR1 KGHSH and CDR2 LQKENI come from the germline V gene. The CDR3 loop spans 18 amino acids. V was clipped by 6 bases and J by 0 bases; unmatched bases: 13. CDR3 bases: TGTGCCAGCTCGGGGCTGGGACAGGCCACGTCTAGCAATCAGCCCCAGCATTTT. It encodes CASSGLGQATSSNQPQHF.

At least ten counts were recorded for this clone. The chain has TRBV11-1 and TRBJ2-1, with TRBD2 matching over 7 bases. The CDR3 totals 15 residues. V was clipped by 5 bases and J by 8 bases; unmatched bases: 12. Germline V gene data show CDR1 as SGHAT and CDR2 as FQDESV (reference sequence). As DNA, the CDR3 is TGTGCCAGCAGCGAATTTAGGGAGGGCAAGGATGAGCAGTTCTTC. It is translated as CASSEFREGKDEQFF. The variable domain in full, completed from reference TRBV11-1 and TRBJ2-1, reads EAEVAQSPRYKITEKSQAVAFWCDPISGHATLYWYRQILGQGPELLVQFQDESVVDDSQLPKDRFSAERLKGVDSTLKIQPAELGDSAMYLCASSEFREGKDEQFFGPGTRLTVL.